Below, 17 T cell receptor beta chains from the same sample are listed, as sequenced in a study of blood T cell repertoires in COVID-19. Assay used: immunoSEQ multiplex PCR; TCRdb lists only in-frame clones, some missing. The sample carries fewer than 85,000 clones, less than 95% recorded once. The sequencing sample was made of peripheral blood. The origin of the receptors is a woman aged 45-65 years in a cohort sampled during active COVID-19.

The CDR3 bases are TGTGCCTGGAGGGCAGGGACAGCCAACACTGAAGCTTTCTTT. The encoded protein is CAWRAGTANTEAFF. The rearrangement links TRBV30 to TRBJ1-1; 7 bases align to TRBD1. In germline, CDR1 is GTSNPN, CDR2 SVGIG (reference sequence). The J segment lost 2 bases and the V segment lost 3 bases, leaving 6 bases of the junction unmatched. The CDR3 is 14 amino acids.

The genes are TRBV5-1 and TRBJ2-5; D ambiguous. Germline CDR1 SGHRS, CDR2 YFSETQ. V was shortened by 0 bases and J by 3 bases, with 9 bases between the two germline ends. CDR3 size: 14 residues. CDR3 sequence reads: CASSLVAGKETQYF. CDR3 DNA sequence: TGCGCCAGCAGCTTGGTTGCAGGTAAAGAGACCCAGTACTTC. The full variable domain, its missing parts supplied by reference TRBV5-1 and TRBJ2-5, is KAGVTQTPRYLIKTRGQQVTLSCSPISGHRSVSWYQQTPGQGLQFLFEYFSETQRNKGNFPGRFSGRQFSNSRSEMNVSTLELGDSALYLCASSLVAGKETQYFGPGTRLLVL.

This chain connects TRBV19 to TRBJ2-6; D is perhaps TRBD2 (5 bases). Germline assignment: CDR1 LNHDA and CDR2 SQIVND (reference sequence). The V end lost 2 bases, the J end lost 1 base, and 6 bases lay between the germline ends. This CDR3 has 15 amino acids. CDR3: CASSITGSGANVLTF. CDR3 sequence (DNA): TGTGCCAGTAGTATAACGGGATCTGGGGCCAACGTCCTGACTTTC. The full variable domain, its missing parts supplied by reference TRBV19 and TRBJ2-6, is DGGITQSPKYLFRKEGQNVTLSCEQNLNHDAMYWYRQDPGQGLRLIYYSQIVNDFQKGDIAEGYSVSREKKESFPLTVTSAQKNPTAFYLCASSITGSGANVLTFGAGSRLTVL.

The chain recombines TRBV7-2 with TRBJ2-1; the match to TRBD2 covers 13 bases. Germline CDR1 reads SGHTA; CDR2 reads FQGNSA. Trimming removed 5 bases from V and 4 bases from J; junction bases left unmatched: 11. The CDR3 has 18 residues. Here the CDR3 DNA reads TGTGCCAGCAGCGCCGGGACTAGCGGGAAGGCGGGGTACAATGAGCAGTTCTTC. Its protein is CASSAGTSGKAGYNEQFF.

The gene calls are TRBV23-1 and TRBJ1-4; TRBD1 matches 8 bases. TRBV23-1 falls under the ORF class, with uncertain function. This CDR3 is 18 amino acids long. The junction had 9 bases not matched to a gene; V was cut back by 3 bases and J by 0 bases. The CDR3 coding sequence is TGCGCCAGCAGTCACACTGGACAGGGAGGTTCAACTAATGAAAAACTGTTTTTT. This encodes CASSHTGQGGSTNEKLFF.

The rearrangement links TRBV6-5 to TRBJ2-2; D is unresolved. The V gene lost 2 bases and the J gene lost 3 bases, with 10 bases spanning the gap. CDR1 and CDR2 (germline): MNHEY, SVGAGI. The CDR3 is 15 amino acids. This CDR3 reads CASSYEYDYTGELFF. The DNA for the CDR3 is TGTGCCAGCAGTTACGAGTACGACTACACCGGGGAGCTGTTTTTT.

The chain links TRBV11-2 to TRBJ1-1, with D unresolved. CDR3 size: 13 residues. The V end was cut by 5 bases, the J end by 0 bases, with 7 bases between. Germline CDR1 SGHAT, CDR2 FQNNGV. The CDR3 nucleotides read TGTGCCAGCAGCCTGGGAGTGAACACTGAAGCTTTCTTT. Its protein product is CASSLGVNTEAFF.

Here the CDR3 DNA reads TGTGCCAGCAGGATAGGTCCAGGGCCTTCCTACGAGCAGTACTTC. This gives the protein CASRIGPGPSYEQYF. This chain uses TRBV11-2 with TRBJ2-7; TRBD1 is a possible D gene (5 bases). CDR1 SGHAT and CDR2 FQNNGV come from the germline V gene. The CDR3 runs 15 residues. The germline V and J ends were trimmed by 6 bases and 1 base, with 16 bases remaining between them.

This chain uses TRBV9 with TRBJ2-7; 7 bases align to TRBD1. This CDR3 has 13 residues. Germline V gene sequence: CDR1 SGDLS, CDR2 YYNGEE. Losses at the gene ends were 4 bases for V and 5 bases for J; bases not matched to a gene: 6. The CDR3 DNA sequence: TGTGCCAGCAGCTTATTTGGGACAGACGAGCAGTACTTC. Translated: CASSLFGTDEQYF.

The chain links TRBV15 to TRBJ2-1, with 10 bases lining up with TRBD1. The CDR3 covers 15 residues. V was pared by 4 bases and J by 7 bases, with 7 bases of the junction left unmatched. Germline-derived CDR1 and CDR2 are LNHNV and YYDKDF (reference sequence). This CDR3 is CATSIGTGVRNEQFF. CDR3 DNA: TGTGCCACCAGCATCGGGACAGGGGTAAGAAATGAGCAGTTCTTC.

The CDR3 loop is CATSDQDRVRGYTF. CDR3 DNA sequence: TGTGCCACCAGTGACCAGGACAGGGTGAGGGGCTACACCTTC. The V and J genes are TRBV24-1 and TRBJ1-2; TRBD1 matches 8 bases. CDR1 and CDR2 (germline): KGHDR, SFDVKD. CDR3 length equals 14 residues. The J segment lost 8 bases and the V segment lost 4 bases, leaving 8 bases of the junction unmatched.

The genes are TRBV9 and TRBJ2-1; 7 bases fit TRBD2. This CDR3 is 15 amino acids long. Germline values: CDR1 SGDLS, CDR2 YYNGEE. V shed 3 bases, J shed 0 bases, and the junction held 3 bases outside the gene matches. CDR3 DNA sequence: TGTGCCAGCAGCGCAGGCGGGAGCTCCTACAATGAGCAGTTCTTC. It specifies CASSAGGSSYNEQFF.

The V call is TRBV19, the J call TRBJ2-3, with D unresolved. From germline, CDR1 is LNHDA and CDR2 SQIVND (reference sequence). Between the trimmed V and J ends, which lost 6 bases and 3 bases, there was a span of 10 bases. CDR3 size: 13 residues. Here the CDR3 reads CASSVTGTDTQYF. In nucleotides, the CDR3 is TGTGCCAGTAGCGTCACGGGTACAGATACGCAGTATTTT.

V gene TRBV7-3 combines with J gene TRBJ1-2, with 9 bases lining up with TRBD1. V gave up 5 bases and J gave up 6 bases; unmatched junction bases: 13. This CDR3 region has 16 residues. CDR1 is SGHTA, CDR2 FQGTGA, per germline. CDR3 protein: CASSPTGGEMPDGYTF. The CDR3 DNA follows: TGTGCCAGCAGCCCAACAGGGGGCGAGATGCCGGATGGCTACACCTTC.

The V gene is TRBV5-1, the J gene TRBJ2-5; 8 positions match TRBD2. CDR1 is SGHRS and CDR2 is YFSETQ in the germline V gene. The CDR3 extends over 16 amino acids. The V and J ends lost 0 bases and 2 bases, in that order; junction bases with no gene match: 6. CDR3 region: CASSLVAGGAQETQYF. The CDR3 region has the DNA TGCGCCAGCAGCTTGGTTGCGGGAGGAGCTCAAGAGACCCAGTACTTC.

A few counts support this clone. The V and J genes are TRBV20-1 and TRBJ2-1; D is perhaps TRBD1 (6 bases). The length of the CDR3 is 15 residues. Germline lookup yields CDR1 DFQATT and CDR2 SNEGSKA (reference sequence). V was cut by 3 bases and J by 3 bases, with 15 bases left in between. Here the CDR3 DNA reads TGCAGTGCTAGTCCCGGGACACCTAGCTACAATGAGCAGTTCTTC. Translating gives CSASPGTPSYNEQFF.

The rearrangement joins TRBV5-1 to TRBJ1-4, with 7 bases that match TRBD1. V gave up 4 bases and J gave up 8 bases; unmatched junction bases: 11. CDR1 is SGHRS, CDR2 YFSETQ, per germline. This CDR3 comprises 15 residues. The chain's CDR3 is CASSTVTGTQEKLFF. The DNA of the CDR3 is TGCGCCAGCAGCACAGTGACAGGGACGCAGGAAAAACTGTTTTTT.